What follows are 31 T cell receptor beta chains derived from one specimen sequenced in a study of quantifying T cell responses using KT2 cells. Across the whole study: TCR alpha and beta constant-region primers primed reverse transcription of RNA.

An oligo carrying a UMI was ligated to the cDNA 3' end. First-round PCR used around 4 cycles and beta primers RC1.1 and RC1.2 covering TRBC1 and TRBC2. MiXCR, applied by TCRdb to the UMI-ligation and nested PCR reads, yields one record per CDR3 protein. The repertoire holds over 25,000 distinct CDR3 sequences, with approximately 10% as singletons. Sequencing was done on a sample of PBMCs spiked with cells of the T cell clone KT2. Receptors were obtained from a human donor.

V gene TRBV4-2 combines with J gene TRBJ1-3, with D perhaps matching TRBD1 (5 bases). Germline CDR1 is LGHNA and CDR2 is YNFKEQ. Trimming removed 2 bases at V and 4 bases at J, with 9 bases between. The CDR3 spans 14 residues. Written as DNA, the CDR3 is TGTGCCAGCAGCCAATACGACAGAGGAAACACCATATATTTT. Amino acid sequence: CASSQYDRGNTIYF.

This clonotype was observed a few times. This sequence joins TRBV7-2 and TRBJ2-1, with TRBD2 matching 8 bases. The germline CDR1 and CDR2 sequences are SGHTA and FQGNSA. The length of the CDR3 is 15 residues. V dropped 3 bases and J dropped 7; count of bases not matched to a gene: 8. This CDR3 is CASSFDGTSYNEQFF. The CDR3 bases are TGTGCCAGCAGCTTTGACGGGACTAGTTATAATGAGCAGTTCTTC.

This sequence joins TRBV24-1 and TRBJ2-2; 11 positions agree with TRBD1. CDR1 is KGHDR and CDR2 is SFDVKD in the germline V gene. The CDR3 length is 17 residues. Unmatched junction bases numbered 11, after V lost 6 bases and J lost 6 bases. The CDR3 reads CATSPGQGANLAGELFF. The CDR3 region has the DNA TGTGCCACCAGTCCTGGACAGGGGGCCAATTTAGCCGGGGAGCTGTTTTTT.

This clonotype was observed a handful of times. This chain connects TRBV10-3 to TRBJ2-1, with TRBD1 matching 7 bases. V lost 2 bases to trimming and J lost 1 base; unmatched junction nucleotides: 2. CDR3 length: 15 residues. CDR1 ENHRY and CDR2 SYGVKD come from the germline V gene. The CDR3: CAISEKQGSYNEQFF. DNA for the CDR3: TGTGCCATCAGTGAGAAACAGGGGTCCTACAATGAGCAGTTCTTC.

Ten or more counts support this clonotype. This chain uses TRBV12-3 or TRBV12-4 with TRBJ2-7; 7 bases are shared with TRBD2. The CDR3 consists of 14 residues. V was pared by 5 bases and J by 1 base, with 5 bases of the junction left unmatched. The CDR3 here is CASSPVAGSYEQYF. CDR3 DNA: TGTGCCAGCAGTCCAGTAGCGGGTTCCTACGAGCAGTACTTC.

There are a few counts of this clonotype. The chain recombines TRBV12-3 or TRBV12-4 with TRBJ1-1; no definite D call. The CDR3 contains 13 residues. V gave up 1 base and J gave up 4 bases, with 7 bases separating them. CDR3: CASSLGEATEAFF. CDR3 in DNA: TGTGCCAGCAGTTTAGGGGAGGCCACTGAAGCTTTCTTT.

The table lists this clonotype with many counts. V is TRBV10-2 and J is TRBJ1-5; D is possibly TRBD1 (5 bases). Germline V gene lookup returns CDR1 WSHSY and CDR2 SAAADI. Trimming stripped 1 base from V and 6 bases from J, with 10 bases between. The CDR3 is 14 amino acids. The CDR3 region has the DNA TGCGCCAGCAGTGAGTGGCAGGGCGGTCAGCCCCAGCATTTT. Its translation is CASSEWQGGQPQHF.

The V call is TRBV4-1, the J call TRBJ1-2; TRBD1 matches 7 bases. The CDR3 is 15 residues long. Trimming cost V 4 bases and J 4 bases; bases outside gene matches: 9. The germline V gene encodes CDR1 MGHRA and CDR2 YSYEKL. CDR3: CASSPLSGTAYGYTF. The CDR3 DNA sequence: TGCGCCAGCAGCCCACTGTCAGGGACAGCCTATGGCTACACCTTC.

This clonotype has just a few counts. V is TRBV15 and J is TRBJ1-5; no clear D. The V end lost 1 base, the J end lost 3 bases, and 7 bases lay between the germline ends. This CDR3 spans 14 amino acids. Per germline, CDR1 LNHNV and CDR2 YYDKDF (reference sequence). The CDR3 DNA reads TGTGCCACCAGCAGAGGGGTTAACAATCAGCCCCAGCATTTT. Amino acid sequence: CATSRGVNNQPQHF. Full variable domain (outside the CDR3, taken from reference TRBV15 and TRBJ1-5): DAMVIQNPRYQVTQFGKPVTLSCSQTLNHNVMYWYQQKSSQAPKLLFHYYDKDFNNEADTPDNFQSRRPNTSFCFLDIRSPGLGDTAMYLCATSRGVNNQPQHFGDGTRLSIL.

This clonotype was seen a handful of times. The chain recombines TRBV10-1 with TRBJ2-3, with D possibly being TRBD1 (5 bases). The CDR3 is 16 residues long. Trimming took off 0 bases at V and 0 bases at J, with 10 bases between the two ends. The germline V gene encodes CDR1 WNHNN and CDR2 SYGVQD (reference sequence). The CDR3 loop reads CASSESAGISTDTQYF. The CDR3 DNA follows: TGCGCCAGCAGTGAGTCGGCAGGGATTAGCACAGATACGCAGTATTTT.

The CDR3 here is CASSYRDTQYF. The CDR3 nucleotides are TGTGCCAGCAGCTATAGGGATACGCAGTATTTT. This chain uses TRBV7-9 with TRBJ2-3; no clear D. Trimming took 4 bases from V and 6 from J, leaving 5 bases between them. Germline V lookup: CDR1 SEHNR, CDR2 FQNEAQ (reference sequence). CDR3 length: 11 residues. The full variable domain, rest sourced from reference TRBV7-9 and TRBJ2-3, is DTGVSQNPRHKITKRGQNVTFRCDPISEHNRLYWYRQTLGQGPEFLTYFQNEAQLEKSRLLSDRFSAERPKGSFSTLEIQRTEQGDSAMYLCASSYRDTQYFGPGTRLTVL.

This chain uses TRBV24-1 with TRBJ1-4; D perhaps matches TRBD1 (5 bases). The V gene lost 2 bases and the J gene lost 7 bases, with 13 bases spanning the gap. CDR1 is KGHDR, CDR2 SFDVKD, per germline. The CDR3 has 15 residues. The CDR3 sequence is CATSDSDSGGEKLFF. CDR3 DNA: TGTGCCACCAGTGATTCCGACAGTGGGGGTGAAAAACTGTTTTTT.

The table lists this clonotype with many counts. The chain uses TRBV6-5 and TRBJ1-1; possibly TRBD1 for D (5 bases). The CDR3 extends over 15 amino acids. V lost 5 bases and J lost 4, with 17 bases in between. Germline V lookup: CDR1 MNHEY, CDR2 SVGAGI. The chain's CDR3 is CASSHGGRGGTEAFF. For the CDR3, the DNA is TGTGCCAGCAGTCATGGGGGTAGGGGTGGCACTGAAGCTTTCTTT.

The rearrangement links TRBV5-1 to TRBJ2-5; D is perhaps TRBD1 (6 bases). V was pared by 0 bases and J by 0 bases, with 15 bases between. The CDR3 sequence is 17 residues long. Germline-derived CDR1 and CDR2 are SGHRS and YFSETQ. CDR3: CASSLEVLGAYQETQYF. CDR3 coding DNA: TGCGCCAGCAGCTTGGAGGTATTGGGGGCTTACCAAGAGACCCAGTACTTC.

The rearrangement joins TRBV6-1 to TRBJ1-4, with D maybe TRBD1 (5 bases). Germline-derived CDR1 and CDR2 are MNHNS and SASEGT. Trimming pared 1 base from V and 7 bases from J, leaving 13 bases between. The CDR3 totals 15 residues. The CDR3 sequence is CASSEGAGTGEKLFF. CDR3 nucleotide sequence: TGTGCCAGCAGTGAAGGGGCAGGGACGGGTGAAAAACTGTTTTTT.

This clonotype is medium-sized in the sample. This chain joins TRBV20-1 and TRBJ1-6, with 9 nucleotides matching TRBD1. V lost 1 base to trimming and J lost 9 bases; unmatched junction nucleotides: 4. Germline assignment: CDR1 DFQATT and CDR2 SNEGSKA (reference sequence). This CDR3 region has 14 residues. Written as DNA, the CDR3 is TGCAGTGCTAGAGTACAGGGGGCTGTTTCACCCCTCCACTTT. This sequence encodes CSARVQGAVSPLHF.

This clonotype turned up a few times. The V call is TRBV7-2, the J call TRBJ2-1, with no clear D. Trimming took 5 bases from V and 0 from J, leaving 5 bases between them. The CDR3 has 13 amino acids. Germline CDR1 is SGHTA and CDR2 is FQGNSA. DNA for the CDR3: TGTGCCAGCAGCCCCTACTCCTACAATGAGCAGTTCTTC. It is translated as CASSPYSYNEQFF.

The CDR3 here is CASSWGQSSNSPLHF. As DNA, the CDR3 is TGTGCCAGCAGTTGGGGACAGTCTAGTAATTCACCCCTCCACTTT. The chain links TRBV27 to TRBJ1-6, with 7 positions matching TRBD1. The germline V gene has CDR1 MNHEY and CDR2 SMNVEV (reference sequence). V shed 4 bases, J shed 6 bases, and the junction held 6 bases outside the gene matches. The CDR3 runs 15 residues.

The chain links TRBV7-2 to TRBJ2-3, with TRBD1 matching 9 bases. Germline V gene data show CDR1 as SGHTA and CDR2 as FQGNSA. The trim removed 6 bases at V and 5 bases at J, leaving 6 bases unmatched. CDR3 length equals 14 residues. CDR3 in amino acids: CASRPTGGGDTQYF. CDR3 nucleotides: TGTGCCAGCAGGCCCACAGGGGGCGGAGATACGCAGTATTTT.

In its sample, this clonotype was seen many times. CDR3 amino acids: CASSPTRGIHNSPLHF. The CDR3, as DNA: TGTGCCAGCAGTCCGACACGGGGGATCCATAATTCACCCCTCCACTTT. The V and J genes are TRBV12-3 or TRBV12-4 and TRBJ1-6; the D gene is possibly TRBD1 (5 bases). The germline V and J ends were trimmed by 5 bases and 5 bases, with 16 bases remaining between them. The CDR3 has 16 amino acids.

This clonotype has ten or more counts. The V gene is TRBV10-3, the J gene TRBJ2-5; D remains unclear. Germline assignment: CDR1 ENHRY and CDR2 SYGVKD. V dropped 7 bases and J dropped 1 base, with 10 bases sitting between them. CDR3 length equals 13 residues. CDR3 DNA: TGTGCCATCAAGGCCTCAGGCCAAGAGACCCAGTACTTC. Its translation: CAIKASGQETQYF.

Written as DNA, the CDR3 is TGTGCCAGCAGCCCCGCTGGCGGCTGGGGGACGCAGTATTTT. Amino acid sequence: CASSPAGGWGTQYF. The chain links TRBV7-3 to TRBJ2-3, with D tentatively TRBD1 or TRBD2 (5 bases each). V lost 5 bases and J lost 9, with 18 bases in between. This CDR3 is built from 14 residues. Germline V gene sequence: CDR1 SGHTA, CDR2 FQGTGA. The variable domain in full, with the rest retrieved from reference TRBV7-3 and TRBJ2-3, is GAGVSQTPSNKVTEKGKYVELRCDPISGHTALYWYRQSLGQGPEFLIYFQGTGAADDSGLPNDRFFAVRPEGSVSTLKIQRTERGDSAVYLCASSPAGGWGTQYFGPGTRLTVL.

This clonotype has at least ten counts. V gene TRBV4-3 combines with J gene TRBJ1-2; 7 bases agree with TRBD1. The CDR3 contains 15 residues. The V gene end was trimmed by 3 bases and the J gene end by 8 bases; junction bases not matched to a gene: 12. Germline CDR1 and CDR2: LGHNA and YSLEER. The CDR3 bases are TGCGCCAGCAGCCAGGATAAGACAGGGTTCCGGGGCTACACCTTC. Amino acids: CASSQDKTGFRGYTF.

The V call is TRBV5-1, the J call TRBJ2-4; TRBD2 agrees at 7 bases. CDR1 SGHRS and CDR2 YFSETQ come from the germline V gene. This CDR3 comprises 14 residues. Germline trimming cut 0 bases from V and 5 bases from J; bases unmatched to any gene: 2. The CDR3 loop reads CASSLGGGENIQYF. The CDR3 DNA sequence: TGCGCCAGCAGCTTGGGGGGAGGGGAAAACATTCAGTACTTC.

This clonotype was seen a few times. This chain connects TRBV7-2 to TRBJ1-1, with no clear D. The CDR3 totals 12 residues. Germline assignment: CDR1 SGHTA and CDR2 FQGNSA. The V end lost 4 bases, the J end lost 11 bases, and 14 bases lay between the germline ends. Here the CDR3 reads CASSSYGDSAFF. CDR3 in DNA: TGTGCCAGCAGCTCTTACGGGGATTCGGCTTTCTTT.

The chain employs TRBV30 and TRBJ1-5; D uncertain. This CDR3 has 13 amino acids. The germline V gene has CDR1 GTSNPN and CDR2 SVGIG (reference sequence). The V and J ends lost 0 bases and 5 bases respectively, with 8 bases between them. CDR3 amino acids: CAWSVRSDQPQHF. CDR3 sequence (DNA): TGTGCCTGGAGTGTACGATCCGATCAGCCCCAGCATTTT.

This chain connects TRBV27 to TRBJ1-2; no clear D. The CDR3 consists of 14 residues. Trimming left V 8 bases short and J 4 bases short, with 17 bases between. The germline gives CDR1 MNHEY, CDR2 SMNVEV (reference sequence). In DNA form, the CDR3 reads TGTGCCAGCGCTGCGGGTTGGGTGGGCTATGGCTACACCTTC. As protein: CASAAGWVGYGYTF.

Note on this clonotype: A much larger clone sits a single nucleotide away, making a read error possible. The gene calls are TRBV7-2 and TRBJ2-7; 7 bases are shared with TRBD2. The CDR3 sequence is 14 residues long. In germline, CDR1 is SGHTA, CDR2 FQGNSA. The CDR3 nucleotides are TGTGCCAGCAGCTTAGCGGGGGGGTCCTACCAGCAGTACTTC. This translates into CASSLAGGSYQQYF. The full variable domain, with the rest looked up from reference TRBV7-2 and TRBJ2-7, is GAGVSQSPSNKVTEKGKDVELRCDPISGHTALYWYRQSLGQGLEFLIYFQGNSAPDKSGLPSDRFSAERTGGSVSTLTIQRTQQEDSAVYLCASSLAGGSYQQYFGPGTRLTVT.

About this clonotype: A read error may produce the germline difference seen at one junction end. The CDR3 loop reads CASRASSYGYNF. As DNA, the CDR3 is TGTGCCAGCAGGGCCTCGTCATATGGCTACAACTTC. The V call is TRBV12-3 or TRBV12-4, the J call TRBJ1-2; D remains unclear. This CDR3 comprises 12 residues.

This rearrangement joins TRBV29-1 to TRBJ1-5; possible D gene TRBD1, 6 bases. The germline V gene encodes CDR1 SQVTM and CDR2 ANQGSEA. This CDR3 contains 12 residues. V was cut by 7 bases and J by 1 base, with 8 bases left in between. CDR3 in amino acids: CSAGGSNQPQHF. The CDR3 DNA follows: TGCAGCGCGGGGGGCAGCAATCAGCCCCAGCATTTT.

A single count supports this clonotype. This chain uses TRBV14 with TRBJ2-1; either TRBD1 or TRBD2 may supply D (5 bases each). Germline lookup yields CDR1 SGHDN and CDR2 FVKESK. This CDR3 spans 16 amino acids. Trimming left V 0 bases short and J 2 bases short, with 11 bases between. CDR3 protein: CASSQDWGRTYNEQFF. CDR3 bases: TGTGCCAGCAGCCAAGATTGGGGGAGAACCTACAATGAGCAGTTCTTC.